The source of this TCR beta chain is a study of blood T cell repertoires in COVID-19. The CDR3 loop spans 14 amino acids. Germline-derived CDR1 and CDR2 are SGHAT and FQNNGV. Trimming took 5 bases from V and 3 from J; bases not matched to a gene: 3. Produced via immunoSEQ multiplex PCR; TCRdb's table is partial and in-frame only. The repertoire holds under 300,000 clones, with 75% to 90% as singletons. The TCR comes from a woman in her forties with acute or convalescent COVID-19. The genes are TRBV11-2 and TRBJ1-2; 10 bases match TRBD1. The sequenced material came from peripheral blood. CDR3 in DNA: TGTGCCAGCAGCGAGGGACAGGGGTACTATGGCTACACCTTC. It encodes CASSEGQGYYGYTF.